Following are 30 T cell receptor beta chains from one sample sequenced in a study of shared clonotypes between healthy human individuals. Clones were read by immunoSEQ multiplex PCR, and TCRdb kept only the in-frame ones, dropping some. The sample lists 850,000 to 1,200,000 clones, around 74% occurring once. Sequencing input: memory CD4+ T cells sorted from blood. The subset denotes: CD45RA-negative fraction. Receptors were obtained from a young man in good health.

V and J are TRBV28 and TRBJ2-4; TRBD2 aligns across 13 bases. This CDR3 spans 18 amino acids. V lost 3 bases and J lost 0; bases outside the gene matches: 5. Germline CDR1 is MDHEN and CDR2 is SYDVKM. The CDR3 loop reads CASSFTSGGVLAKNIQYF. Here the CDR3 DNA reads TGTGCCAGCAGTTTCACTAGCGGGGGGGTCCTAGCCAAAAACATTCAGTACTTC.

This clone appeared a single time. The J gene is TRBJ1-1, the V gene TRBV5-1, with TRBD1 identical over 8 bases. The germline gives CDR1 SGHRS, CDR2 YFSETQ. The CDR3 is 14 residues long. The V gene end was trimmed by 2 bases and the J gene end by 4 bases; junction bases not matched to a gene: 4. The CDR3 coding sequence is TGCGCCAGCAGCTTTCGGACAGGGAGCACTGAAGCTTTCTTT. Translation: CASSFRTGSTEAFF.

CDR3 sequence reads: CASSFTGTDTQYF. As DNA, the CDR3 is TGTGCCAGCAGCTTTACAGGCACAGATACGCAGTATTTT. This rearrangement joins TRBV11-2 to TRBJ2-3; D unclear. This CDR3 is 13 amino acids long. Germline assignment: CDR1 SGHAT and CDR2 FQNNGV. V gave up 3 bases and J gave up 1 base, with 5 bases separating them.

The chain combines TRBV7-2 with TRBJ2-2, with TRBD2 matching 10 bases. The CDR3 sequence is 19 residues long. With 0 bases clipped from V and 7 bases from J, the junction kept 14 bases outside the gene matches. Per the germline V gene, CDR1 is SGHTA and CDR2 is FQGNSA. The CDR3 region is CASSLALVLAGERSGELFF. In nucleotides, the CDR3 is TGTGCCAGCAGCTTAGCTTTGGTGCTAGCGGGAGAGAGGAGCGGGGAGCTGTTTTTT.

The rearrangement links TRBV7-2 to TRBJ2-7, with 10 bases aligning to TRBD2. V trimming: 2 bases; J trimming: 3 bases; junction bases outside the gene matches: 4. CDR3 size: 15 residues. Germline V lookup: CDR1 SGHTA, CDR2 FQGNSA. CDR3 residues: CASSLYWTSGYEQYF. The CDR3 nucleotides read TGTGCCAGCAGCTTATACTGGACTAGCGGCTACGAGCAGTACTTC.

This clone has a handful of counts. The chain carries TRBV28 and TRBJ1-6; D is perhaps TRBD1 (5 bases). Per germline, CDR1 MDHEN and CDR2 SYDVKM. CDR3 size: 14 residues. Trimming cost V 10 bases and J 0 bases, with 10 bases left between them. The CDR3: CATGLSSYNSPLHF. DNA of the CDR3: TGTGCCACAGGGTTGAGCTCCTATAATTCACCCCTCCACTTT.

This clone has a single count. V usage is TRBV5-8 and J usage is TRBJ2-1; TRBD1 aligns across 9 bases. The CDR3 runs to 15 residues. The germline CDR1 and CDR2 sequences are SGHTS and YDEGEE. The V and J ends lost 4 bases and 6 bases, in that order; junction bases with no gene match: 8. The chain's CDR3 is CASSRDDRGVNEQFF. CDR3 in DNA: TGTGCCAGCAGCCGGGACGACAGGGGGGTCAATGAGCAGTTCTTC. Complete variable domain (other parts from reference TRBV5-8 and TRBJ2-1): EAGVTQSPTHLIKTRGQQATLRCSPISGHTSVYWYQQALGLGLQFLLWYDEGEERNRGNFPPRFSGRQFPNYSSELNVNALELEDSALYLCASSRDDRGVNEQFFGPGTRLTVL.

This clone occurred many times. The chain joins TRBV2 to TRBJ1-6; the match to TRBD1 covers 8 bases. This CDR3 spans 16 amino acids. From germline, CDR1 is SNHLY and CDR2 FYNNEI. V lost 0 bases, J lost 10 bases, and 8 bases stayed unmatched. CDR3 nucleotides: TGTGCCAGCAGTGAAGCCCTTGGACAGGGACGATCACCCCTCCACTTT. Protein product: CASSEALGQGRSPLHF.

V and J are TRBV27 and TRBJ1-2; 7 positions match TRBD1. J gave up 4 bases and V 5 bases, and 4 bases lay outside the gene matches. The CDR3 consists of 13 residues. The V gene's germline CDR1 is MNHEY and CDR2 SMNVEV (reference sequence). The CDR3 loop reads CASSRGRAYGYTF. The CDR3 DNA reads TGTGCCAGCAGTAGGGGGCGGGCCTATGGCTACACCTTC.

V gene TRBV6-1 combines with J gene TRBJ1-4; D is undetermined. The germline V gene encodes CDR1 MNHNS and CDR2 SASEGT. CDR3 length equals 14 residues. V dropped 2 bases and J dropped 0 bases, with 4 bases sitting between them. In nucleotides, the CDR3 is TGTGCCAGCAGTGAATACTCAACTAATGAAAAACTGTTTTTT. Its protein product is CASSEYSTNEKLFF.

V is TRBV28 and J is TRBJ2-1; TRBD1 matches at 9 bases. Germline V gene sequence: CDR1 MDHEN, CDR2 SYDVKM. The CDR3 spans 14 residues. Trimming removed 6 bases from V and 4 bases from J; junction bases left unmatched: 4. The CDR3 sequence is CASSSGQGYNEQFF. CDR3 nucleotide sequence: TGTGCCAGCAGCTCCGGACAGGGGTACAATGAGCAGTTCTTC.

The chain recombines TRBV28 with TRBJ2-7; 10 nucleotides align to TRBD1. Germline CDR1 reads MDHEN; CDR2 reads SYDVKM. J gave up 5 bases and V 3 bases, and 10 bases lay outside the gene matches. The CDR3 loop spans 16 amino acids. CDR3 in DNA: TGTGCCAGCAGTTTCATGGGGGGACAGGGGTTAAACGAGCAGTACTTC. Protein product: CASSFMGGQGLNEQYF.

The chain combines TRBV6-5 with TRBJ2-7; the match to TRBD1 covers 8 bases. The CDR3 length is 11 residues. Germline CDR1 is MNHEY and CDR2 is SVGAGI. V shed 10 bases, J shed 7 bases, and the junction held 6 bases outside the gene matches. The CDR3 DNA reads TGTGCCACCAGAGACAGGGGAGAGCAGTACTTC. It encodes CATRDRGEQYF.

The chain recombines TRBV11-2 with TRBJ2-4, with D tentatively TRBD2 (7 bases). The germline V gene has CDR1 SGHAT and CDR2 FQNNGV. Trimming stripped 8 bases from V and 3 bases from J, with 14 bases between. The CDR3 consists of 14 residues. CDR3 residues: CASGEGGGKNIQYF. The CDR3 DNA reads TGTGCCAGCGGGGAGGGAGGGGGCAAAAACATTCAGTACTTC.

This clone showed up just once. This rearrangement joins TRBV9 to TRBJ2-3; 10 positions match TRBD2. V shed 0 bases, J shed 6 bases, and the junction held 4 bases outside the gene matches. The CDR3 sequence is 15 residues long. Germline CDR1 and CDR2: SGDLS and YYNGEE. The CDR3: CASSVASGSSDTQYF. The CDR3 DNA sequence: TGTGCCAGCAGCGTAGCTAGCGGGAGTTCGGATACGCAGTATTTT.

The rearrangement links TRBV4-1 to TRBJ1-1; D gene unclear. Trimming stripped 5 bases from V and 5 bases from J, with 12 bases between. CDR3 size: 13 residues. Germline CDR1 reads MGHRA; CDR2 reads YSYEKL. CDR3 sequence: CASSSRYGTEAFF. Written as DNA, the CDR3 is TGCGCCAGCAGCTCCCGATATGGGACTGAAGCTTTCTTT.

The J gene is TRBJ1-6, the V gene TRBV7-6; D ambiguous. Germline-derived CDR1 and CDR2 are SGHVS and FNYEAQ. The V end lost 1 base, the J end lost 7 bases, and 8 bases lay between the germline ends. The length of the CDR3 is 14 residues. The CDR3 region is CASSLGERNSPLHF. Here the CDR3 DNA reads TGTGCCAGCAGCTTAGGGGAGAGGAATTCACCCCTCCACTTT. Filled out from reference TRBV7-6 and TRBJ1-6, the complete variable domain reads GAGVSQSPRYKVTKRGQDVALRCDPISGHVSLYWYRQALGQGPEFLTYFNYEAQQDKSGLPNDRFSAERPEGSISTLTIQRTEQRDSAMYRCASSLGERNSPLHFGNGTRLTVT.

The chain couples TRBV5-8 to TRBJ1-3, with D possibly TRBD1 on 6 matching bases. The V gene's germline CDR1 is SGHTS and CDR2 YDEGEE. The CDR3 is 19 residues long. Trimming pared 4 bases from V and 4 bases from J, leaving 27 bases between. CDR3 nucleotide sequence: TGTGCCAGCAGCCCCCCCCCGAATTTACGGGGGCTCTCAGGAAACACCATATATTTT. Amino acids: CASSPPPNLRGLSGNTIYF.

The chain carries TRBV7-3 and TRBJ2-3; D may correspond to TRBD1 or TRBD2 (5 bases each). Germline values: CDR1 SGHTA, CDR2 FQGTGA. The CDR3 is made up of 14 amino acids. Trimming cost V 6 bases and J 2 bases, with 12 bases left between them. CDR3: CASSSMGVTDTQYF. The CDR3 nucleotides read TGTGCCAGCAGTTCCATGGGGGTCACAGATACGCAGTATTTT.

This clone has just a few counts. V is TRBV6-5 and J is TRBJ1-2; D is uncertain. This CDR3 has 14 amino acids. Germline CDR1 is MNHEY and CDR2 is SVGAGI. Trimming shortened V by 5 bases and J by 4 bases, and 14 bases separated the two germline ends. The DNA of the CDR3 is TGTGCCAGCAGTGAACACCCTAGGGCCTATGGCTACACCTTC. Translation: CASSEHPRAYGYTF.

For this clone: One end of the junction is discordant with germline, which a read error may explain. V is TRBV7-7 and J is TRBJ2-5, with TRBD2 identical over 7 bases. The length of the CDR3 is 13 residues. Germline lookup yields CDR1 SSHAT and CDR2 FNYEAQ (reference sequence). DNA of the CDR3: TGTGCTAGCAGCCGAGGGAGGGAAGAGACCCAGTACTTC. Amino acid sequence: CASSRGREETQYF.

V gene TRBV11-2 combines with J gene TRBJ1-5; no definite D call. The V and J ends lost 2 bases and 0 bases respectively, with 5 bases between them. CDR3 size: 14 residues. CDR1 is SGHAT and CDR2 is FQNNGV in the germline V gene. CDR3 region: CASSLSVSNQPQHF. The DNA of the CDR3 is TGTGCCAGCAGCTTATCAGTTAGCAATCAGCCCCAGCATTTT. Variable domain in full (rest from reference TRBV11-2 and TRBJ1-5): EAGVAQSPRYKIIEKRQSVAFWCNPISGHATLYWYQQILGQGPKLLIQFQNNGVVDDSQLPKDRFSAERLKGVDSTLKIQPAKLEDSAVYLCASSLSVSNQPQHFGDGTRLSIL.

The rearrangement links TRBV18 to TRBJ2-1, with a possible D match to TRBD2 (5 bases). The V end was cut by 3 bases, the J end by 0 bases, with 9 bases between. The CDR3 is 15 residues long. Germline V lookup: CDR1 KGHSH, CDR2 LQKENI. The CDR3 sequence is CASSPSRDSYNEQFF. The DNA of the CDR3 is TGTGCCAGCTCACCGAGCCGGGACTCCTACAATGAGCAGTTCTTC.

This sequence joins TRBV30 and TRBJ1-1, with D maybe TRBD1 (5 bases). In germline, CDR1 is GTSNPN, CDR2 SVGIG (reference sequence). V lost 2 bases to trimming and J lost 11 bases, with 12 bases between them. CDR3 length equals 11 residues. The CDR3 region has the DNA TGTGCCTGGAGTCCAGGGACGACGGCTTTCTTT. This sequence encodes CAWSPGTTAFF.

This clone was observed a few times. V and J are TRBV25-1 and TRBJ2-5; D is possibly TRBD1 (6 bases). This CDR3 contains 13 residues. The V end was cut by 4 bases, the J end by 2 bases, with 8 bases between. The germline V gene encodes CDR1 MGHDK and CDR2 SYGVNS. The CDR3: CASSGQGQETQYF. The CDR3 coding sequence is TGTGCCAGCAGTGGTCAGGGGCAAGAGACCCAGTACTTC.

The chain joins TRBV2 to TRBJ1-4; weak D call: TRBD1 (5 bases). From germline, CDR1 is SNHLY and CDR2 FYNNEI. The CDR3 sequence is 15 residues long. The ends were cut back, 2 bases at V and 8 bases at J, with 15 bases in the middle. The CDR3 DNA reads TGTGCCAGCAGTGAACCCCCCACAGGTCTGGAAAAACTGTTTTTT. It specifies CASSEPPTGLEKLFF.

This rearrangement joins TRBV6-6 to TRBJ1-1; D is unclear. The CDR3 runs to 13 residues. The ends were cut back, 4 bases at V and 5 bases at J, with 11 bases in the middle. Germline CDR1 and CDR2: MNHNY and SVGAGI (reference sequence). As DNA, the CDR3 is TGTGCCAGCAGTTCCTCCGGGAGGACTGAAGCTTTCTTT. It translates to CASSSSGRTEAFF.

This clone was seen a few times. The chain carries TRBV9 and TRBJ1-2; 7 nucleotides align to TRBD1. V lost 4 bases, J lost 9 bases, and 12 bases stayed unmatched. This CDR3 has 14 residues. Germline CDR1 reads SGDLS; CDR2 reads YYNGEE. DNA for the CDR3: TGTGCCAGCAGCCAGGCAAGGACAGGAGTAAGCTACACCTTC. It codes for CASSQARTGVSYTF.

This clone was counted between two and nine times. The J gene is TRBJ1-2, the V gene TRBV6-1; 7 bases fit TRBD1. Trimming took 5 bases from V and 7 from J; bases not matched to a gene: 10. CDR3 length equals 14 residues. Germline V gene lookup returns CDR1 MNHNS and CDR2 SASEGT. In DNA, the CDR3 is TGTGCCAGCAGTACAGGGGTGCCAACTTCTGGCTACACCTTC. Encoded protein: CASSTGVPTSGYTF.

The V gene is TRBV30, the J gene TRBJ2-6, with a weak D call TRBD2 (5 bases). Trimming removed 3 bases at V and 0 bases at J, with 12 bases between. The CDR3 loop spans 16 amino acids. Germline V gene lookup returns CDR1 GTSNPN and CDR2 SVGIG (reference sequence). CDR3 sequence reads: CAWRTMGSSGANVLTF. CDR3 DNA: TGTGCCTGGAGGACCATGGGGAGCTCTGGGGCCAACGTCCTGACTTTC.